A single T cell receptor beta chain is shown here with its context. What it binds is unknown. The sample is drawn from a study of beta chain features in type 1 diabetes. Notes on the study in general: Fewer junction insertions and more nucleotide deletions appeared in type 1 diabetes patients.

This CDR3 contains 15 residues. The germline gives CDR1 SNHLY, CDR2 FYNNEI. Trimming at V came to 4 bases and at J to 3 bases, leaving 6 bases not matched to a gene. Since all of the isolated RNA was reverse transcribed, expressed TCRB transcripts were what got sequenced. Produced via immunoSEQ multiplex PCR; TCRdb's table is partial and in-frame only. The sample lists about 200,000 clones; about a tenth were seen once. The authors took one heparinised blood draw, averaging approximately 0.12 L, from each donor. It was via CD45RO/CCR7/CD25/CD127/CD95/CD27 that CD4+ naive, central memory, regulatory and stem cell-like memory cells were sorted.

The J gene is TRBJ2-1, the V gene TRBV2; 7 nucleotides line up with TRBD1. The sample was central memory CD4+ T cells from blood. The sequence derives from a man between 18 and 35 years old in good health. The CDR3 bases are TGTGCCAGCAGTGCCGAGGACAGGATCTACAATGAGCAGTTCTTC. Translation: CASSAEDRIYNEQFF.